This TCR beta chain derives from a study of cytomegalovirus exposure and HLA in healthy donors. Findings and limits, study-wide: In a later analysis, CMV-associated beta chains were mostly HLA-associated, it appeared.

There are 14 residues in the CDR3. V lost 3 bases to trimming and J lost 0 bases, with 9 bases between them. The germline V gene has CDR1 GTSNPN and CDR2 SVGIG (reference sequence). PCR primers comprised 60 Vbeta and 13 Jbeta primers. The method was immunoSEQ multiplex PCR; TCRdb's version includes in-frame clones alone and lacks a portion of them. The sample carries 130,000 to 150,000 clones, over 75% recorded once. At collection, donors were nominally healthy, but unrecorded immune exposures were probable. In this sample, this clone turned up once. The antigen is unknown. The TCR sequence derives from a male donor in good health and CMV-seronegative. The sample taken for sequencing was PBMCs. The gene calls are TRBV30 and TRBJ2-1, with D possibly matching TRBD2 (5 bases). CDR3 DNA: TGTGCCTGGAGGGCAGCGGACTCCTACAATGAGCAGTTCTTC. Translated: CAWRAADSYNEQFF.